Shown below are 25 T cell receptor beta chains from a single sample sequenced in a study of T cell changes during pregnancy in multiple sclerosis. This table comes from immunoSEQ multiplex PCR, and its TCRdb copy is limited to in-frame clones, with some not included. Of tens of thousands of clones in the sample, 75% to 95% were seen once. Specimen: CD8+ T cells from peripheral blood mononuclear cells, collected in the first trimester of pregnancy. These receptors were taken from a female donor with multiple sclerosis, enrolled in a pregnancy study.

V usage is TRBV7-9 and J usage is TRBJ2-1; a weak D match, TRBD1 (6 bases). Trimming cost V 5 bases and J 9 bases, with 17 bases left between them. The CDR3 consists of 14 residues. Looked up from germline, CDR1 is SEHNR and CDR2 is FQNEAQ (reference sequence). For the CDR3, the DNA is TGTGCCAGCAGCGTGGGACACGCGGACTCTGAGCAGTTCTTC. Residues: CASSVGHADSEQFF. Together with reference TRBV7-9 and TRBJ2-1, the CDR3 gives the full variable domain: DTGVSQNPRHKITKRGQNVTFRCDPISEHNRLYWYRQTLGQGPEFLTYFQNEAQLEKSRLLSDRFSAERPKGSFSTLEIQRTEQGDSAMYLCASSVGHADSEQFFGPGTRLTVL.

J is TRBJ2-7 and V is TRBV16; perhaps TRBD1 as D (5 bases). V lost 3 bases, J lost 3 bases, and 6 bases lay in between. Germline assignment: CDR1 KGHSY and CDR2 FQNENV. The CDR3 sequence is 12 residues long. The DNA for the CDR3 is TGTGCCAGCAGCCATCAGGGCTACGAGCAGTACTTC. This gives the protein CASSHQGYEQYF.

The V call is TRBV5-8, the J call TRBJ2-1, with 8 bases matching TRBD1. Trimming took 0 bases from V and 3 from J; bases not matched to a gene: 5. The CDR3 is 16 amino acids. Germline V gene sequence: CDR1 SGHTS, CDR2 YDEGEE. For the CDR3, the DNA is TGTGCCAGCAGCTTGGTAGGACAGGGACTCTACAATGAGCAGTTCTTC. This gives the protein CASSLVGQGLYNEQFF. Full variable domain (remainder filled in from reference TRBV5-8 and TRBJ2-1): EAGVTQSPTHLIKTRGQQATLRCSPISGHTSVYWYQQALGLGLQFLLWYDEGEERNRGNFPPRFSGRQFPNYSSELNVNALELEDSALYLCASSLVGQGLYNEQFFGPGTRLTVL.

The table lists this clone with a few counts. The gene calls are TRBV6-1 and TRBJ1-1, with D possibly TRBD1 on 6 matching bases. V was clipped by 6 bases and J by 2 bases, with 13 bases between them. In germline, CDR1 is MNHNS, CDR2 SASEGT. The CDR3 runs 14 residues. The CDR3 nucleotides read TGTGCCAGCAGCAAGGGACACGTCAACACTGAAGCTTTCTTT. Its translation is CASSKGHVNTEAFF.

The chain carries TRBV27 and TRBJ2-7; tentatively, D is TRBD1 (6 bases). Germline loops: CDR1 MNHEY, CDR2 SMNVEV (reference sequence). CDR3 length equals 14 residues. V lost 6 bases and J lost 6, with 18 bases in between. The CDR3 nucleotides read TGTGCCAGCAGCTCAAGGGGGTTTCCGGCCGAGCAGTACTTC. Translated: CASSSRGFPAEQYF.

The V call is TRBV11-1, the J call TRBJ2-3, with 7 bases identical to TRBD2. V lost 4 bases, J lost 8 bases, and 0 bases stayed unmatched. CDR3 length equals 11 residues. Germline values: CDR1 SGHAT, CDR2 FQDESV (reference sequence). The CDR3 nucleotides are TGTGCCAGCAGCTCTAGCGGTACGCAGTATTTT. Its protein product is CASSSSGTQYF. The complete variable domain, with remaining parts taken from reference TRBV11-1 and TRBJ2-3, reads EAEVAQSPRYKITEKSQAVAFWCDPISGHATLYWYRQILGQGPELLVQFQDESVVDDSQLPKDRFSAERLKGVDSTLKIQPAELGDSAMYLCASSSSGTQYFGPGTRLTVL.

Concerning this clone: The same CDR3 is also encoded by other DNA sequences in this sample. The chain joins TRBV27 to TRBJ2-7, with D possibly being TRBD2 (5 bases). This CDR3 region has 13 residues. From germline, CDR1 is MNHEY and CDR2 SMNVEV (reference sequence). V was pared by 5 bases and J by 3 bases, with 11 bases between. CDR3 nucleotides: TGTGCCAGCAGTCCCGGACTTAGCTACGAGCAGTACTTC. This translates into CASSPGLSYEQYF.

The CDR3 spells CASSYSIRGFDTEAFF. The DNA for the CDR3 is TGTGCCAGCAGTTACTCGATAAGAGGGTTCGACACTGAAGCTTTCTTT. The rearrangement joins TRBV6-5 to TRBJ1-1; D gene ambiguous. Germline loops: CDR1 MNHEY, CDR2 SVGAGI. Trimming stripped 0 bases from V and 3 bases from J, with 14 bases between. The CDR3 covers 16 residues.

This chain joins TRBV29-1 and TRBJ2-2, with D perhaps TRBD2 (5 bases). Trimming stripped 3 bases from V and 5 bases from J, with 16 bases between. The CDR3 is made up of 15 amino acids. Germline loops: CDR1 SQVTM, CDR2 ANQGSEA. Here the CDR3 DNA reads TGCAGCGTTGAGAGGGCAGAAGTAGGTACCGGGGAGCTGTTTTTT. Its translation is CSVERAEVGTGELFF.

This clone was detected a few times. The CDR3 loop is CASSEPARNTEAFF. The CDR3 DNA reads TGCGCCAGCAGTGAGCCAGCGAGGAACACTGAAGCTTTCTTT. This chain links TRBV10-2 with TRBJ1-1, with D unclear. Trimming removed 2 bases from V and 1 base from J, with 8 bases in between. This CDR3 spans 14 amino acids. CDR1 is WSHSY and CDR2 is SAAADI in the germline V gene.

The J gene is TRBJ2-3, the V gene TRBV19; 7 positions agree with TRBD1. With 7 bases clipped from V and 4 bases from J, the junction kept 8 bases outside the gene matches. The germline V gene encodes CDR1 LNHDA and CDR2 SQIVND (reference sequence). CDR3 length equals 14 residues. The CDR3 loop is CASTTGVFPDTQYF. CDR3 DNA: TGTGCCAGTACCACAGGGGTATTCCCAGATACGCAGTATTTT.

V is TRBV6-5 and J is TRBJ2-5; the D gene is possibly TRBD1 (6 bases). Trimming stripped 1 base from V and 2 bases from J, with 14 bases between. The V gene's germline CDR1 is MNHEY and CDR2 SVGAGI. This CDR3 is 16 amino acids long. The CDR3 region has the DNA TGTGCCAGCAGTTACTGGATAAACAGGGAACAAGAGACCCAGTACTTC. It encodes CASSYWINREQETQYF.

This chain joins TRBV19 and TRBJ1-1; D is perhaps TRBD1 (6 bases). The CDR3 is 13 amino acids. Trimming shortened V by 3 bases and J by 12 bases, and 17 bases separated the two germline ends. From germline, CDR1 is LNHDA and CDR2 SQIVND (reference sequence). The CDR3 protein is CASSMGGASNPFF. The CDR3 DNA reads TGTGCCAGTAGTATGGGGGGGGCATCTAACCCTTTCTTT.

The genes are TRBV7-9 and TRBJ2-7, with a possible D match to TRBD2 (6 bases). Trimming removed 4 bases at V and 2 bases at J, with 18 bases between. Germline values: CDR1 SEHNR, CDR2 FQNEAQ (reference sequence). The CDR3 extends over 16 amino acids. Here the CDR3 reads CASSSFPGLPPYEQYF. CDR3 in DNA: TGTGCCAGCAGCTCCTTCCCGGGACTGCCTCCCTACGAGCAGTACTTC. Combining the CDR3 with reference TRBV7-9 and TRBJ2-7 gives the whole variable domain DTGVSQNPRHKITKRGQNVTFRCDPISEHNRLYWYRQTLGQGPEFLTYFQNEAQLEKSRLLSDRFSAERPKGSFSTLEIQRTEQGDSAMYLCASSSFPGLPPYEQYFGPGTRLTVT.

The V and J genes are TRBV7-9 and TRBJ1-2; D may be TRBD1 (6 bases). V shed 7 bases and J shed 3 bases, with 15 bases lying between them. This CDR3 is 14 amino acids long. Per the germline V gene, CDR1 is SEHNR and CDR2 is FQNEAQ (reference sequence). Here the CDR3 DNA reads TGTGCCAGCACACCACAGGGCGCCTACTATGGCTACACCTTC. Translation gives CASTPQGAYYGYTF. The whole variable domain, remainder taken from reference TRBV7-9 and TRBJ1-2, is DTGVSQNPRHKITKRGQNVTFRCDPISEHNRLYWYRQTLGQGPEFLTYFQNEAQLEKSRLLSDRFSAERPKGSFSTLEIQRTEQGDSAMYLCASTPQGAYYGYTFGSGTRLTVV.

The chain has TRBV7-9 and TRBJ1-2; tentative D call: TRBD1 (6 bases). V dropped 5 bases and J dropped 10 bases, with 14 bases sitting between them. The CDR3 runs to 12 residues. In germline, CDR1 is SEHNR, CDR2 FQNEAQ (reference sequence). In DNA form, the CDR3 reads TGTGCCAGCAGCGTCACAGGGAACTTCTACACCTTC. It is translated as CASSVTGNFYTF.

V and J are TRBV9 and TRBJ2-7, with TRBD2 identical over 8 bases. With V trimmed by 0 bases and J by 6 bases, 5 bases remained unmatched. CDR1 is SGDLS, CDR2 YYNGEE, per germline. The CDR3 is 14 residues long. The CDR3 bases are TGTGCCAGCAGCGTAGTAGCGGGAAGTGGCGAGCAGTACTTC. It specifies CASSVVAGSGEQYF.

The chain combines TRBV27 with TRBJ1-1; 7 bases agree with TRBD1. CDR1 and CDR2 (germline): MNHEY, SMNVEV (reference sequence). The CDR3 covers 12 residues. Trimming removed 5 bases from V and 4 bases from J; junction bases left unmatched: 1. CDR3: CASSTGATEAFF. DNA of the CDR3: TGTGCCAGCAGTACAGGGGCCACTGAAGCTTTCTTT.

This sequence joins TRBV7-2 and TRBJ2-7; D uncertain. V was trimmed by 5 bases and J by 6 bases, leaving 8 bases between them. CDR3 length: 11 residues. Looked up from germline, CDR1 is SGHTA and CDR2 is FQGNSA. This chain's CDR3 is CASSESGEQYF. For the CDR3, the DNA is TGTGCCAGCAGCGAGTCGGGCGAGCAGTACTTC.

This rearrangement joins TRBV14 to TRBJ1-4, with a possible D match to TRBD1 (6 bases). V lost 2 bases and J lost 3, with 10 bases in between. Germline-derived CDR1 and CDR2 are SGHDN and FVKESK. The CDR3 sequence is 15 residues long. The CDR3 protein is CASSQLTGPNEKLFF. The CDR3 nucleotides read TGTGCCAGCAGCCAACTGACAGGACCTAATGAAAAACTGTTTTTT.

This chain connects TRBV9 to TRBJ2-7; D is possibly TRBD2 (6 bases). CDR1 is SGDLS, CDR2 YYNGEE, per germline. The ends were cut back, 4 bases at V and 0 bases at J, with 11 bases in the middle. The CDR3 runs 14 residues. The CDR3 DNA sequence: TGTGCCAGCAGCCCAGGGACTTACTCCTACGAGCAGTACTTC. This translates into CASSPGTYSYEQYF.

This chain uses TRBV2 with TRBJ2-7; a weak D match, TRBD2 (6 bases). Germline CDR1 is SNHLY and CDR2 is FYNNEI. This CDR3 spans 12 amino acids. The V gene lost 7 bases and the J gene lost 4 bases, with 11 bases spanning the gap. CDR3 coding DNA: TGTGCCAGCATGGGTCGGGGGTACGAGCAGTACTTC. Translating gives CASMGRGYEQYF.

V and J are TRBV25-1 and TRBJ2-3; 8 nucleotides align to TRBD2. The ends lost 4 bases at V and 1 base at J; junction bases unmatched: 4. The V gene's germline CDR1 is MGHDK and CDR2 SYGVNS. There are 15 residues in the CDR3. CDR3 sequence (DNA): TGTGCCAGCAGTGCCGGGACTAGACGCACAGATACGCAGTATTTT. Translating it yields CASSAGTRRTDTQYF.

This chain links TRBV28 with TRBJ1-5; weak D call: TRBD1 (6 bases). This CDR3 spans 14 amino acids. The V gene's germline CDR1 is MDHEN and CDR2 SYDVKM. The V and J ends lost 7 bases and 5 bases respectively, with 15 bases between them. CDR3 bases: TGTGCCAGCAAGACAACAGGGATGGATCAGCCCCAGCATTTT. It yields the protein CASKTTGMDQPQHF.

J is TRBJ1-5 and V is TRBV25-1; D gene uncertain. The length of the CDR3 is 14 residues. Per the germline V gene, CDR1 is MGHDK and CDR2 is SYGVNS. Trimming removed 2 bases from V and 1 base from J, with 6 bases in between. As DNA, the CDR3 is TGTGCCAGCAGTGAAACAGTAAGCAATCAGCCCCAGCATTTT. Amino acid sequence: CASSETVSNQPQHF. Variable domain in full (rest from reference TRBV25-1 and TRBJ1-5): EADIYQTPRYLVIGTGKKITLECSQTMGHDKMYWYQQDPGMELHLIHYSYGVNSTEKGDLSSESTVSRIRTEHFPLTLESARPSHTSQYLCASSETVSNQPQHFGDGTRLSIL.